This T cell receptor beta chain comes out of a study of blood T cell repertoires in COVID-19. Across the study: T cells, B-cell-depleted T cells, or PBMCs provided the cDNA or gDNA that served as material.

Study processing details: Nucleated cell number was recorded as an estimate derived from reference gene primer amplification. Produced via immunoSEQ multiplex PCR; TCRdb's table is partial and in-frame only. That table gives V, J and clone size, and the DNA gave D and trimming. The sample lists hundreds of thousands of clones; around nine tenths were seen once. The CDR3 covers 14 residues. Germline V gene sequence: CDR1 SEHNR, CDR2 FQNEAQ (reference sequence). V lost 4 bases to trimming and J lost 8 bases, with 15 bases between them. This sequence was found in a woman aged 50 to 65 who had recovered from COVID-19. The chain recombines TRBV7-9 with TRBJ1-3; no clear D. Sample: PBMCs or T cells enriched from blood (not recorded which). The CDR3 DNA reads TGTGCCAGCAGCTCAGGAGGTCTCCGGGACACCATATATTTT. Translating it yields CASSSGGLRDTIYF.